This TCR beta chain was obtained from a study of blood T cells in healthy people across ages. Study observations and caveats: Across samples, TCR beta diversity tracked strongly with naive T cell percentage.

As for this clonotype: What it binds is unknown.

The germline gives CDR1 MNHNY, CDR2 SVGAGI (reference sequence). V was cut by 8 bases and J by 6 bases, with 4 bases left in between. CDR3 length equals 9 residues. Together with a sample-barcoded 5' primer, a J-beta primer mix was included in a second PCR lasting 7 to 11 cycles. TCRdb called the 5' RACE reads again in MiXCR, with one record for every CDR3 protein. Found here are hundreds of thousands of distinct CDR3 sequences, approximately 25% of them singletons; the top ten hold 9% to 9.5%. This sample also belongs to another study, concerning T cells of mothers and their children.

The source material was blood. The V gene is TRBV6-6, the J gene TRBJ1-2; D ambiguous. The clonotype originates from a boy aged 5-17 years in good health. The CDR3 protein is CASGDGYTF. The CDR3, as DNA: TGTGCCAGCGGGGATGGCTACACCTTC.